This T cell receptor (beta chain) was found in a study of T cells in localized non-small cell lung cancer. Whole-study results and caveats: Higher blood T cell density went with longer overall survival.

Clones were sequenced by immunoSEQ multiplex PCR, and TCRdb holds only the in-frame ones, with some missing. In the table there are roughly 66,000 clones, roughly 90% of which are singletons. To note about this clone: Its antigen is as yet unknown.

This CDR3 has 13 amino acids. V dropped 9 bases and J dropped 2 bases, with 14 bases sitting between them. Germline V lookup: CDR1 LNHDA, CDR2 SQIVND (reference sequence). The source was peripheral blood, collected before any cancer treatment. V and J are TRBV19 and TRBJ2-7, with D perhaps assigned TRBD1 or TRBD2 (5 bases each). The source is a woman aged 35-75 years with stage I lung adenocarcinoma. In DNA, the CDR3 is TGTGCCAGCCGATCCGGGGCCACCTACGAGCAGTACTTC. It yields the protein CASRSGATYEQYF.